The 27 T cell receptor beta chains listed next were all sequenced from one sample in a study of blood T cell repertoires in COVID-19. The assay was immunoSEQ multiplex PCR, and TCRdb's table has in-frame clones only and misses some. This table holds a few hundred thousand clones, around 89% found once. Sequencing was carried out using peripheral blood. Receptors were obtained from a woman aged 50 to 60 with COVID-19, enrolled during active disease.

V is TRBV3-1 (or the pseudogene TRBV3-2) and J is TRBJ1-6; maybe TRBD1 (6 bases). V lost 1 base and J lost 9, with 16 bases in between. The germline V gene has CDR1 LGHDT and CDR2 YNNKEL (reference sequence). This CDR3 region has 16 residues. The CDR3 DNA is TGTGCCAGCAGCCAAGGCTTAGGGACAACTAGTTCACCCCTCCACTTT. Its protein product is CASSQGLGTTSSPLHF.

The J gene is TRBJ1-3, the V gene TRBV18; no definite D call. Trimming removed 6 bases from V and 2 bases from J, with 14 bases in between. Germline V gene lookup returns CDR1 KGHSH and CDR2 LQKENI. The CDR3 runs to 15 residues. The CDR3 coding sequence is TGTGCCAGCTCTCCTGTACAGTTCGCTGGAAACACCATATATTTT. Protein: CASSPVQFAGNTIYF.

The CDR3 region is CASSQGWRGGRDTQYF. The CDR3 DNA reads as TGTGCCAGCAGCCAAGGATGGCGGGGGGGCAGGGATACGCAGTATTTT. The rearrangement uses TRBV3-1 (or the pseudogene TRBV3-2) and TRBJ2-3; TRBD2 matches at 9 bases. The CDR3 has 16 residues. Germline-derived CDR1 and CDR2 are LGHDT and YNNKEL (reference sequence). J gave up 6 bases and V 1 base, and 8 bases lay outside the gene matches.

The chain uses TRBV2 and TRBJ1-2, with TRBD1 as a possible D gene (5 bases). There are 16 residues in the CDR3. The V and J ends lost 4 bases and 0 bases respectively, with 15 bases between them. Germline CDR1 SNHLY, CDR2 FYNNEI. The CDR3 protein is CASSVYPTAPNYGYTF. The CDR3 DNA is TGTGCCAGCAGTGTATATCCGACAGCACCTAACTATGGCTACACCTTC.

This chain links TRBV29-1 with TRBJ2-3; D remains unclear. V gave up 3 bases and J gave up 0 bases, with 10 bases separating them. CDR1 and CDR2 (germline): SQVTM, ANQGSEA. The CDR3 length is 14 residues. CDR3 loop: CSVEGRMSTDTQYF. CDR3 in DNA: TGCAGCGTTGAGGGCAGGATGAGCACAGATACGCAGTATTTT.

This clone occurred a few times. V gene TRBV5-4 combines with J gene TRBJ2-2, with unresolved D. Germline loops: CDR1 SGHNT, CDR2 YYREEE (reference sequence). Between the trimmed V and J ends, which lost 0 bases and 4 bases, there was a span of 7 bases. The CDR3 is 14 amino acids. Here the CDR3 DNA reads TGTGCCAGCAGCTTGGGACTCGCCACCGGGGAGCTGTTTTTT. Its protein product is CASSLGLATGELFF.

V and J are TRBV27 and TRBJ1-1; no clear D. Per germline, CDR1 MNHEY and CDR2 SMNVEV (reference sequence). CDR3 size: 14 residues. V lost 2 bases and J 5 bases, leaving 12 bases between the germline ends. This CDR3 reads CASSLAPRRTEAFF. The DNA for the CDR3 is TGTGCCAGCAGTTTAGCCCCCAGGCGAACTGAAGCTTTCTTT.

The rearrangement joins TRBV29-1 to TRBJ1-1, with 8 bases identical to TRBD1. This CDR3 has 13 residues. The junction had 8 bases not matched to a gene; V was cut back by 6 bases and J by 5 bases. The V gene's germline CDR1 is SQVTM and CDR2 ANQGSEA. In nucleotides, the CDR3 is TGCAGCGTCGACGGACAGGGTTGGACTGAAGCTTTCTTT. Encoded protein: CSVDGQGWTEAFF.

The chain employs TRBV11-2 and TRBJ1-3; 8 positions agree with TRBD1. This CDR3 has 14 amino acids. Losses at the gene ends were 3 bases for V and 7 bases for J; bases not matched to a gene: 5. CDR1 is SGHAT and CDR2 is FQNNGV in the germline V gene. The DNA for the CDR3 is TGTGCCAGCAGCTTTCGGACAGGGCCGAACACCATATATTTT. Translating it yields CASSFRTGPNTIYF.

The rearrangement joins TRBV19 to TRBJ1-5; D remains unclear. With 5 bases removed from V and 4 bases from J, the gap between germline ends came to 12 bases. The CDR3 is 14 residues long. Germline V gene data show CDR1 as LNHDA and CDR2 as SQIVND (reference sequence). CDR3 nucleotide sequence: TGTGCCAGTAGTCCGTCGGGGAGGAATCAGCCCCAGCATTTT. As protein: CASSPSGRNQPQHF.

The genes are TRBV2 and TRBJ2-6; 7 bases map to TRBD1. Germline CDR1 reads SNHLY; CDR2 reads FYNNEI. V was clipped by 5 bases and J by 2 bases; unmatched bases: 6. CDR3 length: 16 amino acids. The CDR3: CASSQYGQAGANVLTF. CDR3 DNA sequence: TGTGCCAGCAGTCAATATGGACAGGCTGGGGCCAACGTCCTGACTTTC.

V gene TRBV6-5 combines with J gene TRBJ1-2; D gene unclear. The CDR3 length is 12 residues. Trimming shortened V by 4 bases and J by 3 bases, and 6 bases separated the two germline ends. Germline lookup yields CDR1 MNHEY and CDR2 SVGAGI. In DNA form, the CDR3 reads TGTGCCAGCAGTTCTACAGACTATGGCTACACCTTC. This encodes CASSSTDYGYTF.

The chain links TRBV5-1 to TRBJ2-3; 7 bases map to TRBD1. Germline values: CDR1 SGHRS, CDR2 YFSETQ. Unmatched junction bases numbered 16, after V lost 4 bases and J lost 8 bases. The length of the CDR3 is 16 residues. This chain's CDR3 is CASSTTGTFAIGTQYF. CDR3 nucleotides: TGCGCCAGCAGCACGACAGGGACCTTCGCTATTGGTACGCAGTATTTT.

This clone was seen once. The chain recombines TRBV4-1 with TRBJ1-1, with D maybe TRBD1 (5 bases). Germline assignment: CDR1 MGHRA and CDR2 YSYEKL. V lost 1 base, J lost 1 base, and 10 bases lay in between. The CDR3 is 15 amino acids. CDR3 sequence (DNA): TGCGCCAGCAGCCAAGGGCCGGGGGGGAACACTGAAGCTTTCTTT. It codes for CASSQGPGGNTEAFF.

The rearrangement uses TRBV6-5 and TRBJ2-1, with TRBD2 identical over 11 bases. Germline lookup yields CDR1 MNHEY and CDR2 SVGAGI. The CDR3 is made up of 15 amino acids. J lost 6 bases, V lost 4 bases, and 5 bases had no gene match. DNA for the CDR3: TGTGCCAGCAGTTCTAGGACTAGCGGGTCCAATGAGCAGTTCTTC. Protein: CASSSRTSGSNEQFF.

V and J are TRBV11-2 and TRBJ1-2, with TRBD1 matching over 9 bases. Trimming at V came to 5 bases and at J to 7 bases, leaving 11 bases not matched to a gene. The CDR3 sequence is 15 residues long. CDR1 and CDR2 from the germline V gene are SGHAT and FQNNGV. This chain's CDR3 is CASSLPGQGLGGYTF. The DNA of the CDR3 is TGTGCCAGCAGCCTACCGGGACAGGGTTTGGGTGGCTACACCTTC. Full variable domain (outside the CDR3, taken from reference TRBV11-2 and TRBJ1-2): EAGVAQSPRYKIIEKRQSVAFWCNPISGHATLYWYQQILGQGPKLLIQFQNNGVVDDSQLPKDRFSAERLKGVDSTLKIQPAKLEDSAVYLCASSLPGQGLGGYTFGSGTRLTVV.

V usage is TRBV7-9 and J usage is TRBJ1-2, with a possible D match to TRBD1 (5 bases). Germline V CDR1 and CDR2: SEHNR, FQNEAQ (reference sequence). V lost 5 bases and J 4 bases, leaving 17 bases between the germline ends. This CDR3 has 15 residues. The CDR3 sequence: CASSPAGGPSYGYTF. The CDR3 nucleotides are TGTGCCAGCAGCCCCGCGGGGGGTCCTTCCTATGGCTACACCTTC. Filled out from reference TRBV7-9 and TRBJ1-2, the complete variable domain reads DTGVSQNPRHKITKRGQNVTFRCDPISEHNRLYWYRQTLGQGPEFLTYFQNEAQLEKSRLLSDRFSAERPKGSFSTLEIQRTEQGDSAMYLCASSPAGGPSYGYTFGSGTRLTVV.

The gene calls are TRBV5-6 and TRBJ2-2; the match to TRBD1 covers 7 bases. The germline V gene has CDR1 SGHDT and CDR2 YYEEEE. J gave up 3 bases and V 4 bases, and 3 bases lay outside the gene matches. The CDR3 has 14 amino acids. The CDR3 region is CASSIDRDTGELFF. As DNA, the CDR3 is TGTGCCAGCAGCATAGACAGGGACACCGGGGAGCTGTTTTTT.

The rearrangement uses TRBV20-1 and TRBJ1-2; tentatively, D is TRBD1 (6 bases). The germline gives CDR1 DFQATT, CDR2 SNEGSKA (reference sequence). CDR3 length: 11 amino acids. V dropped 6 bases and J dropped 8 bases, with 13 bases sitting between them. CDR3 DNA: TGCAGTGCCCCGGACAGCCCCGGCTACACCTTC. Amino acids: CSAPDSPGYTF.

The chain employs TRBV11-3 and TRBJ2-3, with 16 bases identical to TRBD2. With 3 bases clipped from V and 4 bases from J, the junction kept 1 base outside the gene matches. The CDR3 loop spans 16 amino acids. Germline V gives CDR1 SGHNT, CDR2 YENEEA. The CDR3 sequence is CASSLGTSGGADTQYF. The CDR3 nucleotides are TGTGCCAGCAGCTTGGGGACTAGCGGGGGGGCAGATACGCAGTATTTT. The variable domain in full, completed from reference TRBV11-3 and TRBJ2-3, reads EAGVVQSPRYKIIEKKQPVAFWCNPISGHNTLYWYLQNLGQGPELLIRYENEEAVDDSQLPKDRFSAERLKGVDSTLKIQPAELGDSAVYLCASSLGTSGGADTQYFGPGTRLTVL.

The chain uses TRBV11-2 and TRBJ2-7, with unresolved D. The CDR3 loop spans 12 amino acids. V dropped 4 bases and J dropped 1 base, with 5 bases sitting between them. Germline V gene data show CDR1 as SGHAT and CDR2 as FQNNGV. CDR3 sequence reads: CASSSPSYEQYF. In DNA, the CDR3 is TGTGCCAGCAGCTCTCCGTCCTACGAGCAGTACTTC.

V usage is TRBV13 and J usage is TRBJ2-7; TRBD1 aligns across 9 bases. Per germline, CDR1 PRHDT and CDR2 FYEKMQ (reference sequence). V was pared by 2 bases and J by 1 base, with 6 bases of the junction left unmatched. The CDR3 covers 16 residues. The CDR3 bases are TGTGCCAGCAGCTTAAAACAGGGGGCTTTATCCTACGAGCAGTACTTC. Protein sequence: CASSLKQGALSYEQYF. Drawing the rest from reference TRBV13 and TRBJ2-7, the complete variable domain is AAGVIQSPRHLIKEKRETATLKCYPIPRHDTVYWYQQGPGQDPQFLISFYEKMQSDKGSIPDRFSAQQFSDYHSELNMSSLELGDSALYFCASSLKQGALSYEQYFGPGTRLTVT.

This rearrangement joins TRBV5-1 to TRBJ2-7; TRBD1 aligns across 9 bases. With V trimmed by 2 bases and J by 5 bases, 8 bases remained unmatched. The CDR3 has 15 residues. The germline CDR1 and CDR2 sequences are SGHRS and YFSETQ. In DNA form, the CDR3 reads TGCGCCAGCAGCTTTATACAGGGGGCGAGCGACGAGCAGTACTTC. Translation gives CASSFIQGASDEQYF.

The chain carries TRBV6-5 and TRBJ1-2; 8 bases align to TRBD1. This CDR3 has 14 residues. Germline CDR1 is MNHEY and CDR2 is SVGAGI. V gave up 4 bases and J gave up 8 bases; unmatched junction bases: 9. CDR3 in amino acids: CASSLDRVLRGYTF. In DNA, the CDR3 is TGTGCCAGCAGTTTGGACAGGGTATTGAGGGGCTACACCTTC.

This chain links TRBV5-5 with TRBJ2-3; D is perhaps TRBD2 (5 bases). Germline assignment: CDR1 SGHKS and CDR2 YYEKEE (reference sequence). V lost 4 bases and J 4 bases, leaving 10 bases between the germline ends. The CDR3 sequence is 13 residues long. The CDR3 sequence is CASSPGRADTQYF. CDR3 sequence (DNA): TGTGCCAGCAGCCCGGGAAGGGCAGATACGCAGTATTTT.

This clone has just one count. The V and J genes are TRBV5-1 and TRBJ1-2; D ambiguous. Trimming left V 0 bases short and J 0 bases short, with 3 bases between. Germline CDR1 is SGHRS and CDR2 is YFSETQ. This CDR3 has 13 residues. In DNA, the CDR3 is TGCGCCAGCAGCTTGGCTTCTAACTATGGCTACACCTTC. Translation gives CASSLASNYGYTF.

CDR3 residues: CASSYQAGGFNEQFF. The CDR3, as DNA: TGTGCCAGCAGCTACCAGGCGGGGGGGTTCAATGAGCAGTTCTTC. The rearrangement joins TRBV3-1 (or the pseudogene TRBV3-2) to TRBJ2-1, with 9 bases lining up with TRBD2. The CDR3 loop spans 15 amino acids. V was clipped by 5 bases and J by 6 bases; unmatched bases: 8. CDR1 is LGHDT, CDR2 YNNKEL, per germline (reference sequence).